Here is one T cell receptor beta chain with its context. As yet, its antigen is unknown. The entry originates in a study of cytomegalovirus exposure and HLA in healthy donors. General study points: Association with HLA alleles at 0.05 false discovery rate was found for 15,000 to 20,000 TCR beta sequences in a later analysis. Earlier results showed most TCR beta V segments being productive about 87% or about 30% of the time.

This CDR3 has 17 residues. V shed 7 bases and J shed 3 bases, with 26 bases lying between them. CDR1 and CDR2 from the germline V gene are SQVTM and ANQGSEA. The PCR had 60 Vbeta and 13 Jbeta primers. Method: immunoSEQ multiplex PCR; TCRdb's copy keeps in-frame clones and lacks some. The data hold hundreds of thousands of clones, with less than 85% observed a single time. The chain has TRBV29-1 and TRBJ2-3; D is possibly TRBD2 (6 bases). The receptor comes from a man aged 18 to 30 in good health and CMV-seronegative. Sequencing was performed on PBMCs. The CDR3 coding sequence is TGCAGCGCGGCAGGAGGGGAAAGTTTGTTTGGGACAGATACGCAGTATTTT. It codes for CSAAGGESLFGTDTQYF.